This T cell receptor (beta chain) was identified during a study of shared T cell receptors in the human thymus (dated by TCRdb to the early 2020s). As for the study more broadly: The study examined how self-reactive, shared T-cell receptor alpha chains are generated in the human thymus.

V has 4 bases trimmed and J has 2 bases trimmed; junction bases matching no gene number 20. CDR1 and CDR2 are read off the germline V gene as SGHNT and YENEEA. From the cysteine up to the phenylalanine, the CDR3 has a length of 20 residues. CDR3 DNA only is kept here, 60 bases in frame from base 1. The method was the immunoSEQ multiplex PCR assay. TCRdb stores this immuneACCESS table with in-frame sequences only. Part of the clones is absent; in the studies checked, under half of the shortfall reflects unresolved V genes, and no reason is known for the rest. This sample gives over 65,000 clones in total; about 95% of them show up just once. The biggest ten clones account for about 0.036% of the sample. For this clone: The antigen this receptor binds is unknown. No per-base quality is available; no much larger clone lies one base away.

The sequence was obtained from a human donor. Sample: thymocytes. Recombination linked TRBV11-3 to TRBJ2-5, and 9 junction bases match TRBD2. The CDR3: CASSSSLRTSERRGQETQYF. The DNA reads TGTGCCAGCAGCTCGTCCCTGCGGACTAGCGAGCGTAGGGGGCAAGAGACCCAGTACTTC.